A selection of T cell receptor beta chains follows, all from one sample in a study of blood T cell repertoires in COVID-19. TCRdb keeps only in-frame clones here, not all; method: immunoSEQ multiplex PCR. This sample yields under 250,000 clones, of which 83% are seen a single time; 3% to 4% belongs to the top ten. Input material: PBMCs or T cells enriched from blood (not recorded which). The origin of the receptors is a woman in her thirties or forties who had been exposed to COVID-19. Both conserved end residues are part of each CDR3. A D gene is named only where the DNA matches it firmly. Size tells how often a clone was seen (once, few, many) or the class of an expanded clone, and some rows leave it out.

abundance	v_gene	d_gene	j_gene	CDR3aa	CDR3nt
.	TRBV3-1/TRBV3-2	TRBD1	TRBJ2-2	CASRKQGTNTGELFF	TGTGCCAGCAGGAAACAGGGGACGAACACCGGGGAGCTGTTTTTT
.	TRBV7-2	TRBD2	TRBJ2-3	CASSLGLAGGDTQYF	TGTGCCAGCAGCTTAGGACTAGCGGGGGGAGATACGCAGTATTTT
few	TRBV29-1	TRBD2	TRBJ2-3	CSVEDRSGGTDTQYF	TGCAGCGTTGAAGATAGAAGCGGGGGCACAGATACGCAGTATTTT
.	TRBV11-2	TRBD1	TRBJ2-7	CASSYGTGEQYF	TGTGCCAGCAGCTACGGGACAGGAGAGCAGTACTTC
.	TRBV7-2	TRBD1	TRBJ1-4	CAIRGPANEKLFF	TGTGCCATTAGGGGGCCGGCTAATGAAAAACTGTTTTTT
.	TRBV4-1	TRBD2	TRBJ2-7	CASSQEPGAGGRNEQYF	TGCGCCAGCAGCCAAGAGCCGGGGGCGGGGGGAAGGAACGAGCAGTACTTC
few	TRBV12-3/TRBV12-4	.	TRBJ1-1	CASSLAEDTEAFF	TGTGCCAGCAGTTTAGCGGAGGACACTGAAGCTTTCTTT
few	TRBV2	TRBD2	TRBJ2-3	CASIREETYF	TGTGCCAGCATCCGGGAGGAAACGTATTTT
.	TRBV5-1	TRBD2	TRBJ2-3	CASSLTSGGGTDTQYF	TGCGCCAGCAGCTTAACCAGCGGGGGTGGGACAGATACGCAGTATTTT
.	TRBV28	.	TRBJ1-2	CATLGGPGAYGYTF	TGTGCCACTCTGGGGGGGCCGGGAGCCTATGGCTACACCTTC
.	TRBV6-1	.	TRBJ1-5	CASSGQGTPGRQPQHF	TGTGCCAGCAGTGGCCAAGGCACCCCTGGCAGGCAGCCCCAGCATTTT
.	TRBV11-2	.	TRBJ1-3	CASSLDPRNTIYF	TGTGCCAGCAGCTTAGACCCCCGGAACACCATATATTTT
.	TRBV5-1	.	TRBJ2-2	CASSLVSQGNTGELFF	TGCGCCAGCAGCTTGGTGAGTCAGGGAAACACCGGGGAGCTGTTTTTT
.	TRBV6-1	TRBD1	TRBJ1-2	CASSESTGNYGYTF	TGTGCCAGCAGTGAATCGACAGGGAACTATGGCTACACCTTC
.	TRBV5-1	.	TRBJ1-1	CASSSTVDNTEAFF	TGCGCCAGCAGCTCGACAGTTGATAACACTGAAGCTTTCTTT
.	TRBV19	.	TRBJ1-2	CASSPGGSNYGYTF	TGTGCCAGTAGCCCTGGCGGTTCTAACTATGGCTACACCTTC
.	TRBV10-3	.	TRBJ1-1	CATEGLGAEAFF	TGTGCCACGGAAGGGCTGGGAGCTGAAGCTTTCTTT
once	TRBV7-9	.	TRBJ1-1	CASSPSGLLGNTEAFF	TGTGCCAGCAGCCCTAGCGGGCTATTGGGGAACACTGAAGCTTTCTTT
.	TRBV18	TRBD1	TRBJ1-1	CASSSTGFNTEAFF	TGTGCCAGCTCATCGACAGGGTTCAACACTGAAGCTTTCTTT
.	TRBV6-4	TRBD1	TRBJ1-5	CASSTGTGTNQPQHF	TGTGCCAGCAGCACCGGGACAGGGACAAATCAGCCCCAGCATTTT
once	TRBV5-1	.	TRBJ1-4	CASSLGGQGGSREKLFF	TGCGCCAGCAGCCTGGGGGGACAAGGTGGGTCTCGGGAAAAACTGTTTTTT
.	TRBV5-4	.	TRBJ1-2	CASSLAREGYGYTF	TGTGCCAGCAGCTTGGCCAGGGAGGGCTATGGCTACACCTTC
.	TRBV28	TRBD1	TRBJ1-5	CASSRLDRLGGPQHF	TGTGCCAGCAGTCGACTGGACAGGCTAGGTGGGCCCCAGCATTTT
.	TRBV5-1	TRBD1	TRBJ1-2	CASSTLGQGSMNGYTF	TGCGCCAGCAGCACGCTGGGACAGGGAAGTATGAATGGCTACACCTTC
.	TRBV3-1/TRBV3-2	.	TRBJ2-7	CASSQFSTYEQYF	TGTGCCAGCAGCCAATTTTCCACCTACGAGCAGTACTTC
.	TRBV7-9	.	TRBJ1-1	CASSLGGGNTEAFF	TGTGCCAGCAGCTTAGGAGGAGGGAACACTGAAGCTTTCTTT
.	TRBV29-1	TRBD1	TRBJ1-2	CSVGKQGDYGYTF	TGCAGCGTTGGAAAACAGGGGGACTATGGCTACACCTTC
.	TRBV19	TRBD1	TRBJ1-6	CASNPGTGNILNSPLHF	TGTGCCAGTAATCCCGGGACAGGGAACATTCTGAATTCACCCCTCCACTTT
.	TRBV10-3	TRBD2	TRBJ2-1	CAISPSGGSYNEQFF	TGTGCCATCAGTCCTAGCGGGGGGTCTTACAATGAGCAGTTCTTC
.	TRBV5-4	.	TRBJ2-3	CASSLSGSTDTQYF	TGTGCCAGCAGCCTTAGCGGTAGCACAGATACGCAGTATTTT
.	TRBV5-1	.	TRBJ2-7	CASSFWSQGGYEQYF	TGCGCCAGCAGCTTTTGGTCCCAAGGGGGCTACGAGCAGTACTTC
.	TRBV6-5	.	TRBJ1-4	CASSRQAGSNEKLFF	TGTGCCAGCAGTAGACAGGCAGGCTCTAATGAAAAACTGTTTTTT
.	TRBV18	.	TRBJ1-1	CASSEGGETNTEAFF	TGTGCCAGCTCAGAGGGGGGGGAGACGAACACTGAAGCTTTCTTT
.	TRBV19	.	TRBJ1-3	CASNPGLSGNTIYF	TGTGCTAGTAACCCAGGTCTCTCTGGAAACACCATATATTTT
.	TRBV24-1	TRBD2	TRBJ2-2	CATSSAGGITGELFF	TGTGCCACCAGTTCGGCGGGGGGTATCACCGGGGAGCTGTTTTTT
once	TRBV6-2/TRBV6-3	TRBD2	TRBJ2-1	CASSYLAGGEWPYNEQFF	TGTGCCAGCAGTTACTTAGCGGGGGGAGAATGGCCCTACAATGAGCAGTTCTTC
.	TRBV29-1	TRBD2	TRBJ2-5	CSAGGGPFETQYF	TGCAGCGCAGGCGGGGGGCCCTTTGAGACCCAGTACTTC
.	TRBV19	.	TRBJ2-1	CASSTGSDYYNEQFF	TGTGCCAGTAGTACGGGATCGGACTACTACAATGAGCAGTTCTTC
.	TRBV19	.	TRBJ1-1	CASSPTRPLGTEAFF	TGTGCCAGTAGTCCAACCAGGCCTTTGGGCACTGAAGCTTTCTTT
.	TRBV2	.	TRBJ1-1	CASCLEVTGNTEAFF	TGTGCCAGCTGCCTAGAGGTTACGGGGAACACTGAAGCTTTCTTT
.	TRBV19	TRBD1	TRBJ1-5	CASRGQGNQPQHF	TGTGCCAGTAGGGGACAGGGAAATCAGCCCCAGCATTTT
.	TRBV9	TRBD2	TRBJ2-1	CASSVGGAGLYNEQFF	TGTGCCAGCAGCGTAGGAGGAGCGGGGTTATACAATGAGCAGTTCTTC
.	TRBV19	.	TRBJ1-3	CASSTSQGTTIYF	TGTGCCAGTAGTACCTCACAGGGTACCACCATATATTTT
few	TRBV6-4	.	TRBJ2-2	CASSDGSTGELFF	TGTGCCAGCAGTGACGGCTCGACCGGGGAGCTGTTTTTT
once	TRBV2	TRBD1	TRBJ1-2	CASRTGGGGMGYTF	TGTGCCAGCAGGACAGGGGGTGGTGGTATGGGCTACACCTTC
.	TRBV7-2	TRBD2	TRBJ2-2	CASSPRRSGGAYRELFF	TGTGCCAGCAGCCCCCGACGGAGCGGGGGGGCGTATAGGGAGCTGTTTTTT
.	TRBV18	TRBD1	TRBJ1-1	CASSSGTGGTAFF	TGTGCCAGCTCATCCGGGACAGGGGGCACAGCTTTCTTT
.	TRBV7-9	TRBD1	TRBJ1-1	CASSPDRGRFTEAFF	TGTGCCAGCAGCCCAGACAGGGGGCGGTTTACTGAAGCTTTCTTT
.	TRBV9	.	TRBJ2-3	CASSGMGASTDTQYF	TGTGCCAGCAGCGGGATGGGGGCTAGCACAGATACGCAGTATTTT
.	TRBV5-1	TRBD2	TRBJ2-3	CASSLGGGWTDTQYF	TGCGCCAGCAGCTTGGGCGGGGGGTGGACAGATACGCAGTATTTT
.	TRBV28	TRBD1	TRBJ2-2	CASSSTGWTGELFF	TGTGCCAGCAGTTCGACAGGGTGGACCGGGGAGCTGTTTTTT